These T cell receptor beta chains were read from a single sample in a study of T cell repertoires in cytomegalovirus infection. TCRdb passed the reads through MiXCR, listing each CDR3 protein once. The sample yields about 530,000 distinct CDR3 sequences, around 27% seen once. The sequencing input was PBMCs. Every receptor here comes from a human donor in good health (CMV status not recorded). Some clones in this sample may be carry-over from other donors' samples. Each CDR3 is given with its conserved first and last residue. Fields, in order: CDR3 protein, V gene.

CASSLIGEDNEQFF | TRBV7-6
CASSQDTGVPNYGYTF | TRBV14
CASSPPGLTYEQYF | TRBV6-2/TRBV6-3
CASSLRELQGGTQYF | TRBV7-2
CASSPPWGRAETQYF | TRBV7-2
CASSDSPSNEKLFF | TRBV12-3/TRBV12-4
CASSQQGGREQYF | TRBV27
CASSQEAGHQPQHF | TRBV4-1
CAISGTGTGTGELFF | TRBV10-3
CASSSGQGRGYTF | TRBV7-2
CASSIENRGGYTF | TRBV19
CASSREYNQPQHF | TRBV6-8
CASSSGGERNSPLHF | TRBV5-1
CASSFPGGAETNEKLFF | TRBV7-6
CASILRTPDSNGWYGYTF | TRBV11-1